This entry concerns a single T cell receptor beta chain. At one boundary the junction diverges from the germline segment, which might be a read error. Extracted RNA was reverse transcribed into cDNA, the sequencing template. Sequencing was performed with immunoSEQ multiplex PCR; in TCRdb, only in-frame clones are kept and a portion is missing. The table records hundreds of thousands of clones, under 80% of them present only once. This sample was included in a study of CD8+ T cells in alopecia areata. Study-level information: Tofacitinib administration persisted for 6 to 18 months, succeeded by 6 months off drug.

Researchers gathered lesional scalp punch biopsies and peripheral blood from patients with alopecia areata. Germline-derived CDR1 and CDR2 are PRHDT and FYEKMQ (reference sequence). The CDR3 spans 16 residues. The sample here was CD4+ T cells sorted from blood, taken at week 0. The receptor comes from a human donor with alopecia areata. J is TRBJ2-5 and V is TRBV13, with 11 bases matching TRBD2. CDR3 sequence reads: CASSVGGTSGQETQYF. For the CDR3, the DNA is TGTGCCAGCAGCGTAGGAGGGACTAGCGGTCAAGAGACCCAGTACTTC.